Listed below are T cell receptor beta chains from one sample, sequenced in a study of cytomegalovirus exposure and HLA in healthy donors. The table came from immunoSEQ multiplex PCR; TCRdb's copy has only in-frame clones and leaves some out. The repertoire holds about 150,000 clones, with about 70% as singletons. The sample consisted of PBMCs. The receptors were sampled from a woman aged 40-49 years in good health and CMV-seronegative. The CDR3 runs from the conserved cysteine through the conserved F or W. A D gene is named only where the DNA matches it firmly. The size field is filled for only some rows; it gives once, few, many or a size class.

CDR3 protein	CDR3 DNA	V gene	J gene	clone size	D gene
CASSLGGSGEEGYTF	TGCGCCAGCAGCTTGGGCGGGTCGGGGGAGGAAGGCTACACCTTC	TRBV5-1	TRBJ1-2	.	.
CASGLVPPPSGGINEQFF	TGTGCTAGTGGTTTGGTACCGCCCCCTAGCGGGGGGATTAATGAGCAGTTCTTC	TRBV12-5	TRBJ2-1	.	TRBD2
CASSRSSLGPGLYGYTF	TGTGCCAGTAGCCGATCTTCACTCGGGCCAGGGCTTTATGGCTACACCTTC	TRBV7-9	TRBJ1-2	.	.
CASSLLQGADTEAFF	TGTGCCAGCAGTTTGTTACAGGGGGCGGACACTGAAGCTTTCTTT	TRBV6-1	TRBJ1-1	.	TRBD1
CASSLYKGTEAFF	TGTGCCAGCAGTTTATATAAGGGGACTGAAGCTTTCTTT	TRBV27	TRBJ1-1	.	.
CSGLDFNYGYTF	TGCAGCGGTTTGGACTTCAACTATGGCTACACCTTC	TRBV29-1	TRBJ1-2	.	.
CASSGTWSGRKRSYGYTF	TGTGCCAGCAGCGGGACTTGGAGCGGCCGAAAAAGATCGTATGGCTACACCTTC	TRBV2	TRBJ1-2	.	.
CASRVLAGGPETQYF	TGTGCCAGCAGGGTACTAGCGGGGGGGCCAGAGACCCAGTACTTC	TRBV6-5	TRBJ2-5	few	TRBD2
CASSLRTASTDTQYF	TGTGCCAGCAGCTTGAGGACAGCTAGCACAGATACGCAGTATTTT	TRBV7-9	TRBJ2-3	.	.
CAIGLREGNSPLHF	TGTGCCATCGGGTTGAGGGAGGGGAATTCACCCCTCCACTTT	TRBV5-4	TRBJ1-6	once	.
CASSSRMGSQKDTQYF	TGTGCCAGCAGCTCGAGGATGGGGAGTCAAAAAGATACGCAGTATTTT	TRBV28	TRBJ2-3	.	.
CVSSLSGPETQYF	TGTGTCAGCAGCTTAAGCGGGCCGGAGACCCAGTACTTC	TRBV7-6	TRBJ2-5	.	.
CASSPTGLEPQHF	TGTGCCAGCAGCCCGACAGGGTTGGAGCCCCAGCATTTT	TRBV5-8	TRBJ1-5	.	TRBD1
CASSPRDSPWGGELFF	TGTGCCAGCTCACCGCGGGACTCTCCTTGGGGCGGGGAGCTGTTTTTT	TRBV18	TRBJ2-2	.	.